This T cell receptor (beta chain) was sequenced during a study of blood T cells in healthy people across ages. Sample-barcoded 5' priming and a J-beta primer mix drove a second PCR of about 7 to 12 cycles. TCRdb fed the 5' RACE reads into MiXCR, producing one record per CDR3 protein. The data show some 930,000 distinct CDR3 sequences, 29% seen once. Germline V CDR1 and CDR2: LNHNV, YYDKDF (reference sequence). This CDR3 is built from 16 residues. The J segment lost 2 bases and the V segment lost 0 bases, leaving 6 bases of the junction unmatched. Another study also made use of these data, one on T cells of mothers and their children.

This clonotype was obtained from a woman aged 35 to 49 in good health. The chain employs TRBV15 and TRBJ1-2, with 7 positions matching TRBD1. The sequencing input was blood. The CDR3 DNA reads TGTGCCACCAGCAGAGATCGGGGGACAGTAAACTATGGCTACACCTTC. Translating gives CATSRDRGTVNYGYTF.